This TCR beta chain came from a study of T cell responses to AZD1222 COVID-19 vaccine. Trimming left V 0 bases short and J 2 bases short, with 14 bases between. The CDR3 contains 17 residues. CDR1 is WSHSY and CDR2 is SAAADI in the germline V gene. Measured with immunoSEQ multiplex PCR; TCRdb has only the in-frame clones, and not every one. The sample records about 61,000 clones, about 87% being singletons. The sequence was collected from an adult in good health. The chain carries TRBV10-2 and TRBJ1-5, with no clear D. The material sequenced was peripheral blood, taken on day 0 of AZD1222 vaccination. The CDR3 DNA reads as TGCGCCAGCAGTGAGTCATTAGGCAGGTCTCGCAATCAGCCCCAGCATTTT. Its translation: CASSESLGRSRNQPQHF.